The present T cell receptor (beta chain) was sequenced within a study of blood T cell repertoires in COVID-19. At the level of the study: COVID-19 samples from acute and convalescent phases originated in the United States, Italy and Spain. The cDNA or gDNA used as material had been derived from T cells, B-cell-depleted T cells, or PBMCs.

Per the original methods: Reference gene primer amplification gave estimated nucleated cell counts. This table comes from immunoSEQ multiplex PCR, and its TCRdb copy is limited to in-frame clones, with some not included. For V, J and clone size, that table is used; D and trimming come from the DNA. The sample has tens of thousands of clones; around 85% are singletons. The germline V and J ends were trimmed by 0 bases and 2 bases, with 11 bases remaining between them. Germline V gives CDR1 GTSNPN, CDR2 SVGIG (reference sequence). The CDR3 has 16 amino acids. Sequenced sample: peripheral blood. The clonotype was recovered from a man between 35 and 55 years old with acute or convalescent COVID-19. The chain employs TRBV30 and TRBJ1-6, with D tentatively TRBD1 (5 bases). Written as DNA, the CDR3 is TGTGCCTGGAGTGTGGGCAGGGATCCCTATAATTCACCCCTCCACTTT. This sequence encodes CAWSVGRDPYNSPLHF.